The T cell receptor (beta chain) under discussion was sequenced for a study of OX40 agonist ivuxolimab in advanced cancers. The study in broad terms: Ivuxolimab was an agonistic, fully human IgG2 monoclonal antibody directed against OX40 (CD134), a costimulatory receptor. Intravenous ivuxolimab was administered to patients every 2 weeks at six dose levels: 0.01, 0.1, 0.3, 1.5, 3 and 10 mg/kg. Of the roughly 51 patients in dose escalation, some 19 had hepatocellular carcinoma, about 15 had melanoma, 9 had renal cell carcinoma and 9 had head and neck cancer. In the dose-escalation cohort, 65% to 90% of patients were male, and the mean age was approximately 64 years, with a range of 23 to 79. Prior anti-PD-1, anti-PD-L1 or anti-CTLA-4 therapy was permitted, and approximately 41% of dose-escalation patients had received checkpoint inhibitors. Partial responses occurred in three dose-escalation patients, of whom one had hepatocellular carcinoma and two had cutaneous melanoma. The purpose of peripheral TCRbeta sequencing was to test whether ivuxolimab changed TCR sequence diversity and led to clonal T-cell expansion. The paper describes the monotherapy dose-escalation part (N ≈ 50 patients) of the phase I trial of ivuxolimab. Summary of the overall study and its limitations: Which antigens the clonally expanded peripheral T cells were specific for was not determined. Low levels of normalized T-cell clonal expansion were also seen in some patients who did not respond. After ivuxolimab, CD8+ T cells had more expanded clones than CD4+ T cells on average. Partial responders in the 0.1-3.0 mg/kg groups had among the lowest normalized peripheral clonal expansion, especially among CD8+ T cells. At doses of 0.1 to 3.0 mg/kg, clonal expansion of both CD4+ and CD8+ blood T cells was observed from baseline to week 6.

Notes on this clone: It has no known antigen specificity. Per-base qualities were not stored, and no clone one base away is much larger.

V lost 0 bases and J lost 0 bases; the stretch between them is 10 bases long. Taken from the germline V gene, the CDR1 and CDR2 loops are MNHEY and SVGAGI. The CDR3 contains 16 residues, cysteine and phenylalanine counted. Only the CDR3 region is kept as DNA, spanning 48 bases read in frame from base 1. Patients with autoimmune disease history or receiving systemic immunosuppression were excluded from the trial. Peripheral blood for TCR sequencing was collected from all dose cohorts at baseline, on cycle 4 day 1, and on cycle 7 day 1. The samples were drawn from a first-in-human, open-label, multicenter phase I dose-escalation trial of ivuxolimab. Adults with locally advanced or metastatic melanoma, renal cell, hepatocellular, or head and neck squamous cell carcinoma were enrolled in the trial. Before TCR sequencing, CD4+ T cells and CD8+ T cells were sorted from peripheral blood as separate populations.

For sequencing of the TCRbeta CDR3 region, genomic DNA was extracted from the sorted cells. The immunoSEQ Assay was used for sequencing of TCRbeta CDR3 regions. This immuneACCESS table, as held by TCRdb, lists in-frame sequences with V and J called but not all clones. Of the missing ones, under half trace to an unresolved V gene in checked studies; the others have no known cause. In this sample the table shows about 82,000 clones, roughly 85% of which occur a single time. The ten largest clones take up 0.85% of the sample. The receptor's source is an adult with an advanced solid tumor such as melanoma, head and neck, liver or kidney cancer. The source material was CD4+ or CD8+ T cells sorted from blood, sampled in a trial of the OX40 agonist ivuxolimab. The rearranged chain carries TRBV6-5 and TRBJ2-3; the D gene is unclear. The CDR3 reads CASSYSKASSTDTQYF. The nucleotide sequence is given as TGTGCCAGCAGTTACTCGAAGGCGTCTAGCACAGATACGCAGTATTTT.